The 30 T cell receptor beta chains listed next were all sequenced from one sample in a study of CD4 and CD8 cells across lung adenocarcinoma regions (dated by TCRdb to 2016 to 2018). Library preparation used PCR. Instrument used: HiSeq X Ten. TCRdb ran its own pipeline on the public reads, namely fastp trimming at Q25 and MiXCR clone calling, and kept in-frame beta chains. Entries are consolidated by CDR3 protein sequence, retaining the most common genes and DNA. Present in this sample are about 11,000 distinct CDR3 sequences, 53% of which were seen just once. The top ten hold about 20% of the sample. Specimen: CD4+ T cells from the center of a lung tumor. The cell subset or site label corresponds to: tumor center region. The receptors here all came from a male donor with lung adenocarcinoma. The CD4 and CD8 labels of this study may be unreliable.

The chain couples TRBV6-2 or TRBV6-3 to TRBJ2-1; 7 positions agree with TRBD1. In germline, CDR1 is MNHEY, CDR2 SVGEGT. Trimming cost V 5 bases and J 3 bases; bases outside gene matches: 7. The CDR3 has 15 residues. CDR3 DNA: TGTGCCAGCAGTCCCCGACAGGGTCTCTACAATGAGCAGTTCTTC. This codes for CASSPRQGLYNEQFF.

Details on this clonotype: At one of its ends the junction is not consistent with the germline gene, which may arise from a read error. The genes are TRBV6-5 and TRBJ2-3; the match to TRBD2 covers 14 bases. The CDR3 length is 19 residues. Germline V gene lookup returns CDR1 MNHEY and CDR2 SVGAGI. The CDR3 here is CASSSTGLAGGRHTETQYF. The DNA for the CDR3 is TGTGCCAGCAGTTCCACCGGACTAGCGGGGGGCCGACACACAGAGACGCAGTATTTC.

The gene calls are TRBV10-3 and TRBJ2-3; TRBD2 aligns across 8 bases. The last part of the DNA fits TRBJ2-7 better; the J call may be wrong. This CDR3 has 15 residues. Germline CDR1 and CDR2: ENHRY and SYGVKD. The CDR3 spells CAAGDTSGDQETQYF. The CDR3 bases are TGTGCCGCCGGTGACACTAGCGGTGACCAAGAGACGCAGTACTTC.

This clonotype was counted only a few times. The chain uses TRBV10-3 and TRBJ2-1, with D maybe TRBD2 (7 bases). Per the germline V gene, CDR1 is ENHRY and CDR2 is SYGVKD. V gave up 6 bases and J gave up 5 bases, with 23 bases separating them. This CDR3 comprises 17 residues. CDR3: CAIREGWEGVPDNEQFF. The DNA for the CDR3 is TGTGCCATCAGAGAGGGGTGGGAGGGGGTACCTGACAATGAGCAGTTCTTC.

By frequency in the sample, this clonotype is medium-sized. The rearrangement uses TRBV7-6 and TRBJ2-7; 7 nucleotides line up with TRBD2. The V segment lost 8 bases and the J segment 0 bases; nucleotides outside the gene matches: 4. From germline, CDR1 is SGHVS and CDR2 FNYEAQ. The CDR3 spans 13 residues. CDR3 region: CASGAGDSYEQYF. CDR3 coding DNA: TGTGCCAGCGGTGCGGGGGACTCCTACGAGCAGTACTTC. Based on the CDR3 plus reference TRBV7-6 and TRBJ2-7, the full variable domain is GAGVSQSPRYKVTKRGQDVALRCDPISGHVSLYWYRQALGQGPEFLTYFNYEAQQDKSGLPNDRFSAERPEGSISTLTIQRTEQRDSAMYRCASGAGDSYEQYFGPGTRLTVT.

This clonotype is categorized as medium-sized. The CDR3 DNA follows: TGTGCCAGCAGTCCGAGGGGACAGGGGAATGAGAAAGCTTTCTTT. Amino acids: CASSPRGQGNEKAFF. The chain combines TRBV6-1 with TRBJ1-1, with 10 bases that match TRBD1. The CDR3 is 15 residues long. Trimming took 5 bases from V and 9 from J; bases not matched to a gene: 12. Germline-derived CDR1 and CDR2 are MNHNS and SASEGT.

This clonotype was seen repeatedly, ten times or more. V and J are TRBV12-3 or TRBV12-4 and TRBJ2-1; possible D gene TRBD2, 7 bases. V was cut by 3 bases and J by 7 bases, with 19 bases left in between. The length of the CDR3 is 16 residues. The CDR3 DNA follows: TGTGCCAGCAGTTTCGAAAGGGGGGGTGGTGTGAATGAGCAGTTCTTC. This gives the protein CASSFERGGGVNEQFF.

Here the CDR3 reads CASSLGPLNIQYF. The CDR3 bases are TGTGCCAGCAGTTTGGGACCCTTAAACATTCAGTACTTC. The rearrangement uses TRBV27 and TRBJ2-4; the D gene could be TRBD1 or TRBD2 (5 bases each). The CDR3 runs 13 residues. Germline CDR1 is MNHEY and CDR2 is SMNVEV (reference sequence). Trimming took off 3 bases at V and 6 bases at J, with 9 bases between the two ends.

V gene TRBV7-2 combines with J gene TRBJ2-3; D call uncertain. The J call may be in error: the DNA end matches TRBJ2-5 better. Looked up from germline, CDR1 is SGHTA and CDR2 is FQGNSA. This CDR3 contains 15 residues. CDR3 sequence (DNA): TGTGCCAGCAGCTTAGAGGCCGGGTTTGGGGAGACCCAGTACTTC. Translation gives CASSLEAGFGETQYF.

This clonotype is medium-sized in the sample. The chain couples TRBV11-3 to TRBJ2-5; no firm D call. TRBJ2-7 explains the end of the DNA better; the J call may be wrong. The germline CDR1 and CDR2 sequences are SGHNT and YENEEA. The CDR3 runs 14 residues. The CDR3 reads CASSLTAERYEQYF. The CDR3 DNA reads as TGTGCCAGCAGCTTGACCGCAGAACGTTACGAGCAGTACTTC.

In this sample, this clonotype turned up many times. A much larger clone differs by one base, so this may be a read error. The CDR3 DNA is TGTGCCAGCAGTTACTCTGGGAGTGAGAAGTACTTC. Amino acid sequence: CASSYSGSEKYF. This chain links TRBV12-3 or TRBV12-4 with TRBJ2-5; TRBD2 is a possible D gene (5 bases). V was cut by 4 bases and J by 12 bases, with 15 bases left in between. The CDR3 is made up of 12 amino acids.

This clonotype has just a few counts. In nucleotides, the CDR3 is TGCGCCAGCAGCGTCGGGACCGCGGGGGAGCAGTACTTC. Amino acid sequence: CASSVGTAGEQYF. The J gene is TRBJ2-7, the V gene TRBV10-2; TRBD2 is a possible D gene (6 bases). This CDR3 region has 13 residues. Between the trimmed V and J ends, which lost 6 bases and 7 bases, there was a span of 16 bases. Germline CDR1 WSHSY, CDR2 SAAADI.

The CDR3 sequence is CASSYWGGTGELFF. The CDR3, as DNA: TGTGCCAGCAGTTACTGGGGGGGAACCGGGGAGCTGTTTTTT. The chain employs TRBV6-5 and TRBJ2-2, with TRBD2 matching 7 bases. Germline trimming cut 1 base from V and 5 bases from J; bases unmatched to any gene: 1. The CDR3 has 14 amino acids. The germline CDR1 and CDR2 sequences are MNHEY and SVGAGI.

The chain joins TRBV10-2 to TRBJ2-3; D remains unclear. The germline V gene has CDR1 WSHSY and CDR2 SAAADI. The CDR3 spans 12 residues. Trimming stripped 6 bases from V and 5 bases from J, with 9 bases between. This chain's CDR3 is CASSFNRDTQYF. CDR3 bases: TGCGCCAGCAGCTTCAACAGAGATACGCAGTATTTT.

The chain has TRBV6-6 and TRBJ2-1, with no clear D. There are 13 residues in the CDR3. Germline V gene data show CDR1 as MNHNY and CDR2 as SVGAGI (reference sequence). V shed 4 bases and J shed 5 bases, with 9 bases lying between them. DNA for the CDR3: TGTGCCAGCAGTTCGTATAGGGACAATGAGCAGTTCTTC. The encoded protein is CASSSYRDNEQFF.

This chain uses TRBV27 with TRBJ2-1, with D possibly being TRBD1 or TRBD2 (5 bases each). With the DNA end fitting TRBJ2-5 better, the J assignment may be wrong. The CDR3 length is 14 residues. Germline V gene data show CDR1 as MNHEY and CDR2 as SMNVEV (reference sequence). CDR3: CASSFTGTARTQYF. In DNA, the CDR3 is TGTGCCAGCAGTTTTACCGGGACCGCAAGGACCCAGTACTTC.

About this clonotype: The DNA is omitted, as the CDR3 cannot be located on it reliably, and the CDR3 follows TCRdb's listing. The rearrangement links TRBV7-2 to TRBJ2-5; TRBD1 reflects the table's D call only, with no check against the DNA. The CDR3 contains 17 residues when both ends are counted. Germline CDR1 and CDR2: SGHTA and FQGNSA. CDR3 in amino acids: CASSLGVGGGAGETQYF.

This clonotype was seen a single time. V usage is TRBV7-2 and J usage is TRBJ2-1; tentative D call: TRBD1 (5 bases). The J call may be faulty, since TRBJ2-7 better matches the DNA end. The germline gives CDR1 SGHTA, CDR2 FQGNSA. The CDR3 extends over 15 amino acids. CDR3 sequence reads: CASSLATRVSDKQYF. The CDR3 DNA sequence: TGTGCCAGCAGCTTAGCTACCAGGGTCTCAGATAAGCAGTACTTC.

This chain uses TRBV18 with TRBJ2-1; D might be TRBD1 (6 bases). The CDR3 contains 15 residues. V was pared by 3 bases and J by 13 bases, with 22 bases between. CDR1 and CDR2 (germline): KGHSH, LQKENI. The CDR3 protein is CASSPKTQGLETQFF. CDR3 sequence (DNA): TGTGCCAGCTCACCCAAGACACAGGGATTGGAGACCCAGTTCTTC.

This clonotype was recorded once. The junction departs from the called germline gene at one end, perhaps through a read error. The chain links TRBV6-5 to TRBJ2-3, with D perhaps being TRBD1 or TRBD2 (6 bases each). Looked up from germline, CDR1 is MNHEY and CDR2 is SVGAGI. The CDR3 length is 15 residues. CDR3 sequence: CASGYGGLSTETQYF. Here the CDR3 DNA reads TGTGCCAGCGGTTACGGGGGCTTGAGCACAGAGACCCAGTATTTT.

This chain joins TRBV6-1 and TRBJ2-3, with a possible D match to TRBD2 (6 bases). The end of the DNA is better explained by TRBJ2-5, so the J call may be wrong. There are 13 residues in the CDR3. Germline CDR1 and CDR2: MNHNS and SASEGT. CDR3 sequence (DNA): TGTGCCAGCAGCCGGGGGACCCCAGATACCCAGTACTTC. It encodes CASSRGTPDTQYF.

The V gene is TRBV6-1, the J gene TRBJ2-5; D is uncertain. From germline, CDR1 is MNHNS and CDR2 SASEGT. The CDR3 covers 12 residues. V lost 1 base, J lost 5 bases, and 5 bases lay in between. The CDR3 bases are TGTGCCAGCAGTGAAGGTTGGGAGACCCAGTACTTC. Amino acid sequence: CASSEGWETQYF.

This clonotype has ten or more counts. The chain employs TRBV6-1 and TRBJ1-1, with TRBD1 identical over 7 bases. This CDR3 comprises 13 residues. V trimming: 5 bases; J trimming: 5 bases; junction bases outside the gene matches: 5. The germline CDR1 and CDR2 sequences are MNHNS and SASEGT. CDR3 amino acids: CASSQGVRTEAFF. The CDR3 DNA sequence: TGTGCCAGCAGTCAGGGGGTAAGGACTGAAGCTTTCTTT.

This rearrangement joins TRBV6-1 to TRBJ2-1, with 8 bases aligning to TRBD2. There are 14 residues in the CDR3. CDR1 and CDR2 (germline): MNHNS, SASEGT. The V segment lost 5 bases and the J segment 4 bases; nucleotides outside the gene matches: 4. For the CDR3, the DNA is TGTGCCAGCAGTAAACTAGCGGAGTACAATGAGCAGTTCTTC. Its translation: CASSKLAEYNEQFF.

This clonotype was found many times. The CDR3 here is CASSGQGSGSYEQYF. CDR3 nucleotide sequence: TGTGCCAGCAGTGGACAGGGGTCGGGATCTTACGAGCAGTACTTC. This chain uses TRBV6-1 with TRBJ2-7; 8 nucleotides align to TRBD1. Germline values: CDR1 MNHNS, CDR2 SASEGT. Trimming took 4 bases from V and 4 from J; bases not matched to a gene: 9. The CDR3 contains 15 residues.

This clonotype was counted ten times or more. The chain is built from TRBV9 and TRBJ2-1; tentatively, D is TRBD1 (6 bases). Germline V gene lookup returns CDR1 SGDLS and CDR2 YYNGEE. V was cut by 2 bases and J by 5 bases, with 11 bases left in between. The CDR3 is 14 residues long. DNA for the CDR3: TGTGCCAGCAGCGTTGGCGGACAGAACAATGAGCAGTTCTTC. This sequence encodes CASSVGGQNNEQFF.

This clonotype occurred many times. The gene calls are TRBV27 and TRBJ2-5, with 12 bases aligning to TRBD1. In germline, CDR1 is MNHEY, CDR2 SMNVEV (reference sequence). The CDR3 length is 15 residues. Trimming removed 2 bases from V and 11 bases from J; junction bases left unmatched: 9. The CDR3 loop reads CASSLAGTGGAFQYF. Written as DNA, the CDR3 is TGTGCCAGCAGTTTAGCCGGGACAGGGGGCGCGTTTCAGTACTTC.

With regard to this clonotype: One end of the junction varies from germline; a read error may be responsible. The chain employs TRBV6-2 or TRBV6-3 and TRBJ2-1, with unresolved D. Looked up from germline, CDR1 is MNHEY and CDR2 is SVGEGT. This CDR3 has 13 residues. CDR3: CASRDVVQTTIHF. In DNA form, the CDR3 reads TGTGCCAGCAGAGATGTCGTCCAGACCACCATTCACTTC.

This clonotype was seen a handful of times. V usage is TRBV9 and J usage is TRBJ1-2; TRBD1 agrees at 9 bases. After removal of 6 bases from V and 6 bases from J, the junction contained 12 bases not matched to a gene. Per the germline V gene, CDR1 is SGDLS and CDR2 is YYNGEE. The length of the CDR3 is 15 residues. The CDR3 sequence is CASTPTGTGIHGYTF. The CDR3 coding sequence is TGTGCCAGCACTCCAACCGGGACAGGGATCCATGGCTACACCTTC.

The V and J genes are TRBV6-1 and TRBJ2-3; 9 bases align to TRBD2. The closer fit of TRBJ2-5 to the DNA end suggests the J call may be wrong. CDR1 and CDR2 (germline): MNHNS, SASEGT. This CDR3 is 16 amino acids long. The CDR3: CASAGGGGRGTDTQYF. DNA for the CDR3: TGTGCCAGCGCGGGGGGGGGGGGCAGGGGCACAGATACCCAGTACTTC.